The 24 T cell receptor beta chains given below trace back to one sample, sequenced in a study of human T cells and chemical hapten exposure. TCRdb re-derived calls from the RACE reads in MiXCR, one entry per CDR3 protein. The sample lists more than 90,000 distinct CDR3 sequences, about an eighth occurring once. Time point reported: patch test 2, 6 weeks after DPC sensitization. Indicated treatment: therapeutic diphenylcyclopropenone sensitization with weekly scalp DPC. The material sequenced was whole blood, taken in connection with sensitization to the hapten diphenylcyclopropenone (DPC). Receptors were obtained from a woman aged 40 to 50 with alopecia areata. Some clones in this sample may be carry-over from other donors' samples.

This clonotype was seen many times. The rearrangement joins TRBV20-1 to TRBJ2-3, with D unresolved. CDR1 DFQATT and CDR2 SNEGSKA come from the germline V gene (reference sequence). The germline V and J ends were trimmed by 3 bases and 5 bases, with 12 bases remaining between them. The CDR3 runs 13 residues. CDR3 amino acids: CSASLPRQDTQYF. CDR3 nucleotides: TGCAGTGCTAGTCTCCCTAGGCAAGATACGCAGTATTTT.

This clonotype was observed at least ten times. CDR3 region: CASSPAPATLYGYTF. CDR3 in DNA: TGTGCCAGCAGCCCCGCCCCGGCGACCCTCTATGGCTACACCTTC. V gene TRBV3-1 combines with J gene TRBJ1-2; D remains ambiguous. V lost 4 bases and J 4 bases, leaving 16 bases between the germline ends. Germline V gives CDR1 LGHDT, CDR2 YNNKEL (reference sequence). This CDR3 region has 15 residues.

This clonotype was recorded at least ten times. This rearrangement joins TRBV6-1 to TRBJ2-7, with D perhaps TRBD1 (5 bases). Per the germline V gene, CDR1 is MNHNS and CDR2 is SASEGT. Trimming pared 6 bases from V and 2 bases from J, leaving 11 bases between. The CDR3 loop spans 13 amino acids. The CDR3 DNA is TGTGCCAGCAGCCCTCAGGGCACCTACGAGCAGTACTTC. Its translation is CASSPQGTYEQYF.

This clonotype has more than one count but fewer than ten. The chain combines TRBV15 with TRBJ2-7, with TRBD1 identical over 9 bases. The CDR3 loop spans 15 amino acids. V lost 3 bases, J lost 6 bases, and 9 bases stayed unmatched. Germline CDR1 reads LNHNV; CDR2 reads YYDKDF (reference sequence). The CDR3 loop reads CATSRGAGQGVEQYF. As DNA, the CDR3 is TGTGCCACCAGCAGGGGGGCGGGACAGGGTGTCGAGCAGTACTTC.

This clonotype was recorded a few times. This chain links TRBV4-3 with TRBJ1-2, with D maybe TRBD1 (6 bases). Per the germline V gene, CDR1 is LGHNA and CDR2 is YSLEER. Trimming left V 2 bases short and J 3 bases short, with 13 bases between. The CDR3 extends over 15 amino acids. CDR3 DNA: TGCGCCAGCAGCCAAACGGGGGGCGCGGACTATGGCTACACCTTC. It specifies CASSQTGGADYGYTF.

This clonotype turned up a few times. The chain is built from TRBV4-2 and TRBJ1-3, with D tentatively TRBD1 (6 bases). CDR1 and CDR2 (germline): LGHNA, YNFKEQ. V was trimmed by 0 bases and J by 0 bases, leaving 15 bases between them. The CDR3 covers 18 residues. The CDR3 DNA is TGTGCCAGCAGCCAAGATCGGGGGGGCGACAACTCTGGAAACACCATATATTTT. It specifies CASSQDRGGDNSGNTIYF.

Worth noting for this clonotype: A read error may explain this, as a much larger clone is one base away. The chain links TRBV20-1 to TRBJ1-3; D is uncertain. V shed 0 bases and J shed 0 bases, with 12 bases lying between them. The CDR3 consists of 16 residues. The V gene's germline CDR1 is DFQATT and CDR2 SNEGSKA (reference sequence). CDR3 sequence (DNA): TGCAGTGCTAGAGATTCGGCCCTCCGCTCTGGAAACACCATATATTTT. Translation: CSARDSALRSGNTIYF.

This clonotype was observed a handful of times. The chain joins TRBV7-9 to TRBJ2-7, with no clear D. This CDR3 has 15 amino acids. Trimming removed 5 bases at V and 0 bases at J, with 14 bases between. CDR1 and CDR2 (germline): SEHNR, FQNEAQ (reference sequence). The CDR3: CASSPRTVSSYEQYF. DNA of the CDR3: TGTGCCAGCAGCCCTCGGACGGTGAGCTCCTACGAGCAGTACTTC. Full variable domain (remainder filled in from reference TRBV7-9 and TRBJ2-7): DTGVSQNPRHKITKRGQNVTFRCDPISEHNRLYWYRQTLGQGPEFLTYFQNEAQLEKSRLLSDRFSAERPKGSFSTLEIQRTEQGDSAMYLCASSPRTVSSYEQYFGPGTRLTVT.

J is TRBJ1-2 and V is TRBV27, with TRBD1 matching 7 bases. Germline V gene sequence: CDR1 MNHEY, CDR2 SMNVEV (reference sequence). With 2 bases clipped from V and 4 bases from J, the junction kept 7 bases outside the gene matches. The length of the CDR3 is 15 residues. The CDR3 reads CASSLNAGQLYGYTF. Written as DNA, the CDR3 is TGTGCCAGCAGTTTAAATGCGGGACAGCTCTATGGCTACACCTTC.

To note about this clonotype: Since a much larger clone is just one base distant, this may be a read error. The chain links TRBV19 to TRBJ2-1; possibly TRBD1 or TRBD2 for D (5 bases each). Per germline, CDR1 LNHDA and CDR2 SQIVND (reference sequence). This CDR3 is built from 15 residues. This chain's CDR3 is CGSSRPGPGSNEQFF. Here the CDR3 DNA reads TGTGGCAGTAGTCGTCCGGGGCCCGGGTCCAATGAGCAGTTCTTC.

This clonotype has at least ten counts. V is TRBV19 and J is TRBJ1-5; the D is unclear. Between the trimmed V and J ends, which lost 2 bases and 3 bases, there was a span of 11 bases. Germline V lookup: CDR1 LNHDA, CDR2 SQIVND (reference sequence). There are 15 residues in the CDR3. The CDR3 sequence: CASSITAASNQPQHF. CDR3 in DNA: TGTGCCAGTAGTATAACCGCAGCGTCCAATCAGCCCCAGCATTTT.

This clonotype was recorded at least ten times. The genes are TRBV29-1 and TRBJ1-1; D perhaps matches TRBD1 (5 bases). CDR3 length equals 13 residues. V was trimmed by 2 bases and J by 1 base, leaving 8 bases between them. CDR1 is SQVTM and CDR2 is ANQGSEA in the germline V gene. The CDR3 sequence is CSVESGGNTEAFF. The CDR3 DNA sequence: TGCAGCGTTGAATCCGGGGGGAACACTGAAGCTTTCTTT.

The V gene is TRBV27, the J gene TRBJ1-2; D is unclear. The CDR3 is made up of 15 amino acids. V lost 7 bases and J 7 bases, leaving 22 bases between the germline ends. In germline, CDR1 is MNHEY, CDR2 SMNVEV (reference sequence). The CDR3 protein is CASTTLGRAASGYTF. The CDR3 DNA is TGTGCCAGCACCACTCTAGGGAGAGCCGCGAGTGGCTACACCTTC.

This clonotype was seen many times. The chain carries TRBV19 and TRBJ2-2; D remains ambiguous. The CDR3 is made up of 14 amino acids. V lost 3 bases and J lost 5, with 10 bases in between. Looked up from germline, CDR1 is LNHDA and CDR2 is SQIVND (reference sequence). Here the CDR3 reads CASSMNQPTGELFF. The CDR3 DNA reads TGTGCCAGTAGTATGAACCAACCTACCGGGGAGCTGTTTTTT.

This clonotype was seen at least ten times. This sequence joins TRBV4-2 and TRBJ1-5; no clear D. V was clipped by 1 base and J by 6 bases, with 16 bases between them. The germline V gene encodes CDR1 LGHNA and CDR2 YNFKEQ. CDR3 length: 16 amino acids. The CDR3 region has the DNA TGTGCCAGCAGCCAAGCAGACGGAGGAGGGAGTCAGCCCCAGCATTTT. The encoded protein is CASSQADGGGSQPQHF.

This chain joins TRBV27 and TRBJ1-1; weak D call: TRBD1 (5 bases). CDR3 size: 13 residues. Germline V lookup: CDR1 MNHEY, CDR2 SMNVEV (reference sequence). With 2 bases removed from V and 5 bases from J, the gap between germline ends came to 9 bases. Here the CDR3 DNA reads TGTGCCAGCAGTTTACTGGGGCGAACTGAAGCTTTCTTT. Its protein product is CASSLLGRTEAFF.

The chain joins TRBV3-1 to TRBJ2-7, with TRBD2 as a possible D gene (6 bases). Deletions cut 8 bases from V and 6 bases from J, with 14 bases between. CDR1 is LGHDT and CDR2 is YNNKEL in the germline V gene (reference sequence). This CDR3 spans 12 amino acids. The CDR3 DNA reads TGTGCCAGCTCCACGGGGGTCGGCGAGCAGTACTTC. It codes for CASSTGVGEQYF.

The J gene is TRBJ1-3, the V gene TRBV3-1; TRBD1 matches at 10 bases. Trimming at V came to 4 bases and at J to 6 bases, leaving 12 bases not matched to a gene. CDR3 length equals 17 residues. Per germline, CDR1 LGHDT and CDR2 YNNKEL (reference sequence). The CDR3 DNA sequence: TGTGCCAGCAGCCGAGAGACCGGGACAGGGGTGGAAAACACCATATATTTT. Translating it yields CASSRETGTGVENTIYF.

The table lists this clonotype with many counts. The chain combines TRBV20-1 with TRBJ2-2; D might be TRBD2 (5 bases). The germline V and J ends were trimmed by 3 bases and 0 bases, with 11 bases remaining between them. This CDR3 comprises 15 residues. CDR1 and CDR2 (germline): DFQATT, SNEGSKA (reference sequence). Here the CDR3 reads CSASGRHANTGELFF. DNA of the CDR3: TGCAGTGCTAGTGGGAGACACGCGAACACCGGGGAGCTGTTTTTT.

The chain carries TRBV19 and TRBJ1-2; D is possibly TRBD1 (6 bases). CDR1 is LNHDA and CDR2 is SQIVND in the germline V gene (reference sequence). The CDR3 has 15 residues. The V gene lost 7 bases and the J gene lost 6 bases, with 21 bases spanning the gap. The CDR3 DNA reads TGTGCCAGTACCCGGAGGGGGGGCGTCCCGGATGGCTACACCTTC. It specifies CASTRRGGVPDGYTF.

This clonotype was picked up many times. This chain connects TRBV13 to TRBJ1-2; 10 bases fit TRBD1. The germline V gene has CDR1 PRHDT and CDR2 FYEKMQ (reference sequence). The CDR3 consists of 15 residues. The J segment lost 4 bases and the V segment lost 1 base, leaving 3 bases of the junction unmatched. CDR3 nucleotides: TGTGCCAGCAGCTTAGTGACAGGGGGCACCTATGGCTACACCTTC. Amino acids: CASSLVTGGTYGYTF.

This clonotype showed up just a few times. The CDR3 coding sequence is TGTGCCAGCACCTTAGCGCGGGACAGAGGAAAACTGTTTTTT. It encodes CASTLARDRGKLFF. This chain uses TRBV3-1 with TRBJ1-4; 7 bases align to TRBD1. Germline CDR1 is LGHDT and CDR2 is YNNKEL (reference sequence). The CDR3 consists of 14 residues. V trimming: 7 bases; J trimming: 10 bases; junction bases outside the gene matches: 12.

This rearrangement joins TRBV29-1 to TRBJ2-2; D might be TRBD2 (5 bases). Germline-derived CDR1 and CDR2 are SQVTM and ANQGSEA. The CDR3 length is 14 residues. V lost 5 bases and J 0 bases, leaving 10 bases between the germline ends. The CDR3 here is CSVKRSANTGELFF. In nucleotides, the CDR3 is TGCAGCGTTAAGCGGAGCGCGAACACCGGGGAGCTGTTTTTT.

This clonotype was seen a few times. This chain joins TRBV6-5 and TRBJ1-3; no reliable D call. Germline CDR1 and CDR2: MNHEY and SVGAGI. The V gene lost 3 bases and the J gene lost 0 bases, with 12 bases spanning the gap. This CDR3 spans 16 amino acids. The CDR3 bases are TGTGCCAGCAGTTATCGTGGAGCATTCTCTGGAAACACCATATATTTT. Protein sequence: CASSYRGAFSGNTIYF.